This TCR beta chain was sequenced for a study of blood T cell repertoires in COVID-19. The CDR3 loop spans 14 amino acids. V was trimmed by 7 bases and J by 8 bases, leaving 20 bases between them. Germline V CDR1 and CDR2: LNHDA, SQIVND (reference sequence). Authors' analysis steps: Counts of nucleated cells, estimated from reference gene primer amplification, were obtained. The data were produced by immunoSEQ multiplex PCR, yet TCRdb's version contains in-frame clones alone and is incomplete. V and J calls plus clone size are reproduced from that table; the DNA served to infer D and trimming. The sample has about 330,000 clones, approximately 88% seen once.

This TCR was sampled from a woman aged 50 to 65 with active or convalescent COVID-19. This sequence joins TRBV19 and TRBJ1-2; D may be TRBD1 (5 bases). Source material: peripheral blood. The CDR3 nucleotides read TGTGCCAGTACCCATCACGGAGGGGTAAAAGGCTACACCTTC. Protein product: CASTHHGGVKGYTF. The complete variable domain, with remaining parts taken from reference TRBV19 and TRBJ1-2, reads DGGITQSPKYLFRKEGQNVTLSCEQNLNHDAMYWYRQDPGQGLRLIYYSQIVNDFQKGDIAEGYSVSREKKESFPLTVTSAQKNPTAFYLCASTHHGGVKGYTFGSGTRLTVV.